This TCR beta chain was recorded in a study of metastatic and nonmetastatic thyroid tumors. Whole-study context: Where malignant and benign thyroid patients were concerned, repertoires were compared across blood and tumor or nodule tissue.

Germline V gene sequence: CDR1 SNHLY, CDR2 FYNNEI. J lost 11 bases, V lost 7 bases, and 13 bases had no gene match. CDR3 size: 14 residues. General study points: A significant increase in TCR beta diversity was reportedly seen in malignant thyroid tumors relative to benign nodules, in blood and tumor.

Original data processing: The distant-metastasis classifier for papillary thyroid cancer was built from CDR3 differences across clinicopathological groups. TCRdb re-analyzed the PCR reads using MiXCR. Clone size and V and J calls follow TCRdb, not the original study. The sample shows 35,000 to 50,000 clones, roughly 4% of them seen only once. In this sample, this clone turned up a few times. Its antigen is as yet unknown. All patients reached thyroid surgery having received no treatment beforehand. The genes are TRBV2 and TRBJ1-5; 8 nucleotides line up with TRBD1. The sample was blood. The receptor's source is a female donor with papillary thyroid cancer or a benign thyroid nodule (not recorded which). Some clones in this sample may be carry-over from other donors' samples. The CDR3 loop reads CASNRGGSNKTQHF. CDR3 bases: TGTGCCAGCAACAGGGGGGGCAGCAATAAGACCCAGCATTTT.